Below are 17 T cell receptor beta chains sequenced from a single sample in a study of identical twins. From the 5' RACE reads, TCRdb called clonotypes with MiXCR, one entry per CDR3 protein. The profile shows fewer than 250,000 distinct CDR3 sequences, 7% of them singletons. These data were also reused for a study on yellow fever vaccine responses in identical twins.

Sequencing was carried out using memory (CD45RO+) T cells sorted from blood. These receptors all come from a woman aged 18-29 years in good health.

The rearrangement joins TRBV20-1 to TRBJ2-1; 7 nucleotides line up with TRBD2. Per the germline V gene, CDR1 is DFQATT and CDR2 is SNEGSKA (reference sequence). V lost 0 bases and J lost 9; bases outside the gene matches: 8. The CDR3 length is 14 residues. CDR3 in DNA: TGCAGTGCTAGAGACCCGAGCGTAGCGGGTGAGCAGTTCTTC. It is translated as CSARDPSVAGEQFF.

This clonotype was observed a few times. This rearrangement joins TRBV6-5 to TRBJ2-7, with TRBD2 matching over 7 bases. The trim removed 2 bases at V and 4 bases at J, leaving 5 bases unmatched. Germline V gene lookup returns CDR1 MNHEY and CDR2 SVGAGI. The CDR3 contains 14 residues. CDR3 sequence (DNA): TGTGCCAGCAGTTACCGGCCTAGCGGATACGAGCAGTACTTC. It yields the protein CASSYRPSGYEQYF.

The genes are TRBV28 and TRBJ2-6, with a tentative D call TRBD1 (6 bases). Trimming removed 3 bases from V and 2 bases from J, with 14 bases in between. The CDR3 is 17 amino acids. Per germline, CDR1 MDHEN and CDR2 SYDVKM. The chain's CDR3 is CASSFRRHRAGANVLTF. The DNA of the CDR3 is TGTGCCAGCAGTTTCAGAAGACACAGGGCTGGGGCCAACGTCCTGACTTTC.

As to this clonotype: At one boundary the junction diverges from the germline segment, which might be a read error. CDR3 nucleotides: TGTGCTAGCAGCTCCCAACCCGGGGTGGCAGATACGCAGTATTTT. This gives the protein CASSSQPGVADTQYF. The chain recombines TRBV11-2 with TRBJ2-3, with TRBD2 as a possible D gene (5 bases). This CDR3 is built from 15 residues. Per the germline V gene, CDR1 is SGHAT and CDR2 is FQNNGV.

This clonotype showed up many times. The rearrangement uses TRBV12-3 or TRBV12-4 and TRBJ1-1, with D possibly TRBD1 on 5 matching bases. Trimming removed 7 bases at V and 1 base at J, with 13 bases between. CDR3 length equals 14 residues. CDR3 sequence reads: CASIPDTSNTEAFF. Here the CDR3 DNA reads TGTGCCAGCATCCCGGACACTTCGAACACTGAAGCTTTCTTT.

This chain joins TRBV6-1 and TRBJ1-1; D call uncertain. Germline-derived CDR1 and CDR2 are MNHNS and SASEGT. The CDR3 contains 14 residues. V lost 7 bases, J lost 3 bases, and 15 bases lay in between. CDR3 bases: TGTGCCAGCAAGTCGGGAGAGTGGCACACTGAAGCTTTCTTT. As protein: CASKSGEWHTEAFF.

This clonotype has at least ten counts. V gene TRBV29-1 combines with J gene TRBJ1-2; D not certain. Deletions cut 3 bases from V and 4 bases from J, with 15 bases between. Germline lookup yields CDR1 SQVTM and CDR2 ANQGSEA. The CDR3 contains 14 residues. CDR3: CSVEIGVAGYGYTF. CDR3 in DNA: TGCAGCGTTGAGATTGGGGTAGCGGGCTATGGCTACACCTTC.

This clonotype has ten or more counts. Here the CDR3 reads CASSISGGAGNEQFF. CDR3 bases: TGCGCCAGCAGCATTAGCGGGGGGGCTGGCAATGAGCAGTTCTTC. The chain joins TRBV5-1 to TRBJ2-1; 11 bases are a match to TRBD2. CDR3 size: 15 residues. The germline V gene has CDR1 SGHRS and CDR2 YFSETQ. Trimming removed 4 bases from V and 6 bases from J; junction bases left unmatched: 6.

This clonotype was detected a few times. This sequence joins TRBV2 and TRBJ1-2; no definite D call. Per germline, CDR1 SNHLY and CDR2 FYNNEI. The V end lost 3 bases, the J end lost 7 bases, and 9 bases lay between the germline ends. CDR3 length: 12 residues. The CDR3 reads CASSETHSGYTF. The CDR3 DNA reads TGTGCCAGCAGTGAGACCCATAGTGGCTACACCTTC. Filled out from reference TRBV2 and TRBJ1-2, the complete variable domain reads EPEVTQTPSHQVTQMGQEVILRCVPISNHLYFYWYRQILGQKVEFLVSFYNNEISEKSEIFDDQFSVERPDGSNFTLKIRSTKLEDSAMYFCASSETHSGYTFGSGTRLTVV.

In this sample, this clonotype turned up many times. The rearrangement uses TRBV12-3 or TRBV12-4 and TRBJ2-3, with TRBD1 identical over 9 bases. The CDR3 covers 16 residues. Trimming took 0 bases from V and 5 from J; bases not matched to a gene: 6. The CDR3 DNA follows: TGTGCCAGCAGTTTAGCAGCTCTGGGACAGGGAGATACGCAGTATTTT. Translated: CASSLAALGQGDTQYF.

This clonotype has more than one count but fewer than ten. The J gene is TRBJ2-5, the V gene TRBV20-1; TRBD2 is a possible D gene (5 bases). The V end lost 4 bases, the J end lost 4 bases, and 10 bases lay between the germline ends. Germline CDR1 DFQATT, CDR2 SNEGSKA (reference sequence). CDR3 length: 12 amino acids. The CDR3 is CSAKRGRETQYF. The CDR3 bases are TGCAGTGCTAAGAGAGGGCGAGAGACCCAGTACTTC.

This chain connects TRBV6-5 to TRBJ2-6, with 7 nucleotides matching TRBD2. V trimming: 0 bases; J trimming: 0 bases; junction bases outside the gene matches: 5. In germline, CDR1 is MNHEY, CDR2 SVGAGI. This CDR3 spans 18 amino acids. The CDR3 here is CASSYSLAVSSGANVLTF. The CDR3 nucleotides are TGTGCCAGCAGTTACTCGCTAGCGGTTAGCTCTGGGGCCAACGTCCTGACTTTC.

This clonotype was seen at least ten times. The V gene is TRBV12-3 or TRBV12-4, the J gene TRBJ1-2; no clear D gene. The V end was cut by 2 bases, the J end by 2 bases, with 6 bases between. The CDR3 has 13 amino acids. In nucleotides, the CDR3 is TGTGCCAGCAGTTTACTAGAAAACTATGGCTACACCTTC. The encoded protein is CASSLLENYGYTF.

This chain uses TRBV29-1 with TRBJ1-2; D unclear. The V end lost 7 bases, the J end lost 2 bases, and 8 bases lay between the germline ends. This CDR3 has 11 amino acids. Germline-derived CDR1 and CDR2 are SQVTM and ANQGSEA. The CDR3 DNA reads TGCAGCGCTTTGGAGAACTATGGCTACACCTTC. As protein: CSALENYGYTF.

This clonotype was counted a few times. The chain couples TRBV20-1 to TRBJ2-4; D not certain. Trimming took off 3 bases at V and 0 bases at J, with 9 bases between the two ends. The CDR3 contains 14 residues. In germline, CDR1 is DFQATT, CDR2 SNEGSKA (reference sequence). The CDR3 reads CSARDPRAKNIQYF. In DNA form, the CDR3 reads TGCAGTGCTAGGGACCCGCGAGCCAAAAACATTCAGTACTTC.

This clonotype was detected many times. The rearrangement uses TRBV28 and TRBJ1-1, with 7 bases fitting TRBD1. Germline V CDR1 and CDR2: MDHEN, SYDVKM. With V trimmed by 2 bases and J by 2 bases, 2 bases remained unmatched. This CDR3 has 14 residues. CDR3 coding DNA: TGTGCCAGCAGTTTAAGGGACAGCAACACTGAAGCTTTCTTT. Translation: CASSLRDSNTEAFF.

This clonotype was seen only a few times. The chain recombines TRBV7-9 with TRBJ2-1; TRBD1 might be the D (6 bases). Germline assignment: CDR1 SEHNR and CDR2 FQNEAQ (reference sequence). The CDR3 spans 16 residues. V lost 2 bases, J lost 4 bases, and 15 bases lay in between. DNA of the CDR3: TGTGCCAGCAGCTTACCTCCCCCGGACAGATACAATGAGCAGTTCTTC. It specifies CASSLPPPDRYNEQFF.